This TCR beta chain was recorded in a study of blood T cell repertoires in COVID-19 (dated by TCRdb to about 2020). Turning to the overall study: Samples from collaborators originated in the United States, Italy and Spain and spanned both the acute and convalescent phases of COVID-19. Subjects who had been exposed to COVID-19, were actively infected with it, or had recovered from it provided the deeply sampled blood TCRbeta repertoires that made up the dataset. A freely available public database, intended as a resource for researchers studying the immune response to SARS-CoV-2, is where the repertoires were released. Sample metadata almost always included a de-identified subject ID, COVID-19 status, age in years and sex. The prospective study material was composed of cDNA or gDNA derived from T cells, B-cell-depleted T cells, or PBMCs. Where HLA class I and class II types were available, the types were taken from metadata supplied by the sample provider, not from assay-based typing. The samples were drawn from two sources: the first 160 participants of the ongoing ImmuneRACE study, and 1,254 subjects contributed by 6 global collaborators. Paper-wide results and their limitations: The quantity of clinical and demographic metadata differed by source and by participant and was supplied without curation.

One collaborating source in Seattle enrolled patients during active infection and followed them longitudinally through the course of disease. Whole blood was collected in K2EDTA tubes by collaborating institutions according to the institutions' own protocols. Collaborator samples were shipped for TCRbeta analysis as frozen whole blood, isolated PBMCs, or DNA extracted from either sample type. CDR1 and CDR2 are read off the germline V gene (reference sequence) as GTSNPN and SVGIG. Trimming leaves V shorter by 4 bases and J shorter by 6 bases, with the junction holding 8 bases beyond the gene matches. The CDR3 covers 16 residues, taking in both the cysteine and the phenylalanine. Of the read, only the CDR3 DNA is kept; its 48 bases are in frame from base 1. This clone was detected only once. Its antigen remains undetermined. Base qualities are missing; no much larger clone stands one base away. TCRbeta CDR3 regions were amplified from genomic DNA using the immunoSEQ Assay, a bias-controlled multiplex PCR. Per the original workflow: The number of nucleated cells in each sample was estimated from the amplification of reference gene primers within the assay. To quantify the absolute abundance of each unique TCRbeta CDR3 rearrangement, sequence reads were collapsed and filtered. For each sample, productive Simpson clonality was calculated as the square root of Simpson's diversity index over productive rearrangements. Held by TCRdb, this immuneACCESS table contains in-frame sequences only and omits some clones. Under half of the omission traces to an unresolved V gene where checked; the cause of the rest is unknown. That table is the source of V, J and clone size, and D and trimming were worked out from the DNA. The sample profile shows around 70,000 clones; approximately 80% of them were found once. The top ten constitute about 13% of the sample.

This sequence was found in a man in his fifties with COVID-19, enrolled during active disease. The source material was peripheral blood. The rearranged chain carries TRBV30 and TRBJ2-2; 13 central bases correspond to TRBD2. The DNA sequence is TGTGCCTGGACGCAACTAGCGGGAGGGCGAGCCGGGGAGCTGTTTTTT. Its protein product is CAWTQLAGGRAGELFF.